The 27 T cell receptor beta chains in this list originate from one sample, sequenced in a study of cytomegalovirus exposure and HLA in healthy donors. The repertoire was sequenced with immunoSEQ multiplex PCR; TCRdb's copy has only in-frame clones and lacks some. The table records some 150,000 clones, approximately 87% of them present only once. Sequencing used PBMCs. These receptors all stem from a young woman in good health and CMV-seronegative.

This chain uses TRBV4-1 with TRBJ1-1, with a weak D call TRBD1 (6 bases). The CDR3 length is 15 residues. Trimming left V 1 base short and J 0 bases short, with 9 bases between. Looked up from germline, CDR1 is MGHRA and CDR2 is YSYEKL. The CDR3: CASSQGRQVNTEAFF. In nucleotides, the CDR3 is TGCGCCAGCAGCCAAGGCCGACAGGTGAACACTGAAGCTTTCTTT.

This clone was recorded only once. This chain joins TRBV13 and TRBJ1-1; D is unresolved. The V end lost 5 bases, the J end lost 5 bases, and 18 bases lay between the germline ends. The CDR3 loop spans 15 amino acids. The germline V gene encodes CDR1 PRHDT and CDR2 FYEKMQ (reference sequence). CDR3: CASSPVSGGWTEAFF. The DNA of the CDR3 is TGTGCCAGCAGCCCCGTTAGTGGCGGTTGGACTGAAGCTTTCTTT. The whole variable domain, filled in from reference TRBV13 and TRBJ1-1, reads AAGVIQSPRHLIKEKRETATLKCYPIPRHDTVYWYQQGPGQDPQFLISFYEKMQSDKGSIPDRFSAQQFSDYHSELNMSSLELGDSALYFCASSPVSGGWTEAFFGQGTRLTVV.

The chain employs TRBV11-2 and TRBJ1-2, with D perhaps matching TRBD1 (6 bases). Germline V lookup: CDR1 SGHAT, CDR2 FQNNGV. The CDR3 covers 17 residues. V lost 4 bases and J lost 0, with 18 bases in between. The CDR3 nucleotides read TGTGCCAGCAGCTCATTAGGCGTGGGGGCGACTAACTATGGCTACACCTTC. It translates to CASSSLGVGATNYGYTF.

This rearrangement joins TRBV7-9 to TRBJ1-6; TRBD1 matches 9 bases. The CDR3 length is 15 residues. J lost 6 bases, V lost 6 bases, and 6 bases had no gene match. Germline lookup yields CDR1 SEHNR and CDR2 FQNEAQ (reference sequence). CDR3 sequence: CASRRRDRVNSPLHF. The CDR3, as DNA: TGTGCCAGCAGGCGCAGGGACAGGGTTAATTCACCCCTCCACTTT.

The sample holds a few counts of this clone. The chain joins TRBV7-2 to TRBJ1-6; TRBD1 matches at 9 bases. In germline, CDR1 is SGHTA, CDR2 FQGNSA. J lost 9 bases, V lost 3 bases, and 9 bases had no gene match. The CDR3 consists of 16 residues. CDR3 in DNA: TGTGCCAGCAGCTTGCGCGACAGGGGGAAGGGTTCACCCCTCCACTTT. This sequence encodes CASSLRDRGKGSPLHF. Together with reference TRBV7-2 and TRBJ1-6, the CDR3 gives the full variable domain: GAGVSQSPSNKVTEKGKDVELRCDPISGHTALYWYRQSLGQGLEFLIYFQGNSAPDKSGLPSDRFSAERTGGSVSTLTIQRTQQEDSAVYLCASSLRDRGKGSPLHFGNGTRLTVT.

The V gene is TRBV2, the J gene TRBJ1-1; TRBD1 aligns across 10 bases. CDR1 and CDR2 from the germline V gene are SNHLY and FYNNEI. The CDR3 runs 13 residues. With 8 bases clipped from V and 5 bases from J, the junction kept 5 bases outside the gene matches. The DNA for the CDR3 is TGTGCCAGCGGCCGGGACAGGGGAACTGAAGCTTTCTTT. It specifies CASGRDRGTEAFF.

The chain is built from TRBV7-9 and TRBJ2-2; possible D gene TRBD1, 6 bases. CDR3 length: 16 residues. With 5 bases removed from V and 1 base from J, the gap between germline ends came to 14 bases. Germline V gene sequence: CDR1 SEHNR, CDR2 FQNEAQ (reference sequence). CDR3 region: CASSRPGQVNTGELFF. Here the CDR3 DNA reads TGTGCCAGCAGCCGTCCGGGACAAGTGAACACCGGGGAGCTGTTTTTT.

The chain couples TRBV27 to TRBJ1-1, with no clear D. The CDR3 consists of 14 residues. Trimming left V 0 bases short and J 0 bases short, with 5 bases between. Germline values: CDR1 MNHEY, CDR2 SMNVEV (reference sequence). The CDR3 nucleotides read TGTGCCAGCAGTTTATCCAGGTTGAACACTGAAGCTTTCTTT. Translation: CASSLSRLNTEAFF.

This clone was picked up one time. Mismatch with germline at one junction end may stem from a read error. The chain couples TRBV5-6 to TRBJ2-1, with 9 nucleotides matching TRBD2. The CDR3 has 13 residues. Germline values: CDR1 SGHDT, CDR2 YYEEEE. The CDR3 here is CASSQMGRGGTVF. CDR3 bases: TGTGCCAGCAGCCAAATGGGGCGGGGGGGAACCGTCTTC.

The chain uses TRBV7-2 and TRBJ2-5; tentatively, D is TRBD2 (5 bases). The CDR3 has 15 amino acids. Per the germline V gene, CDR1 is SGHTA and CDR2 is FQGNSA. V lost 5 bases, J lost 5 bases, and 18 bases lay in between. The DNA of the CDR3 is TGTGCCAGCAGCGTCCGTGAGGGTAGGGTCGAGACCCAGTACTTC. This sequence encodes CASSVREGRVETQYF.

This chain uses TRBV6-5 with TRBJ1-6; 7 bases are shared with TRBD1. With V trimmed by 5 bases and J by 4 bases, 2 bases remained unmatched. The CDR3 is 14 amino acids. Germline CDR1 reads MNHEY; CDR2 reads SVGAGI. The CDR3 DNA reads TGTGCCAGCAGTAGGGACAGTTATAATTCACCCCTCCACTTT. Translation: CASSRDSYNSPLHF.

This clone was seen a single time. The V gene is TRBV5-1, the J gene TRBJ2-1; D ambiguous. The length of the CDR3 is 14 residues. With 1 base removed from V and 6 bases from J, the gap between germline ends came to 11 bases. CDR1 is SGHRS, CDR2 YFSETQ, per germline. CDR3 DNA sequence: TGCGCCAGCAGCTTGAGTTCGGCTAGCAATGAGCAGTTCTTC. As protein: CASSLSSASNEQFF.

This rearrangement joins TRBV4-1 to TRBJ2-1, with TRBD2 matching 9 bases. This CDR3 comprises 16 residues. Germline trimming cut 6 bases from V and 6 bases from J; bases unmatched to any gene: 12. Germline V gives CDR1 MGHRA, CDR2 YSYEKL. DNA for the CDR3: TGCGCCAGCAGTCTTGCCGGGACTAGCCTTGTCAATGAGCAGTTCTTC. This encodes CASSLAGTSLVNEQFF.

J is TRBJ2-7 and V is TRBV5-8; D is possibly TRBD1 (5 bases). Germline values: CDR1 SGHTS, CDR2 YDEGEE. V was trimmed by 3 bases and J by 2 bases, leaving 12 bases between them. The CDR3 runs 14 residues. CDR3 residues: CASSSLQGPYEQYF. The CDR3 region has the DNA TGTGCCAGCAGCTCCTTGCAGGGCCCCTACGAGCAGTACTTC.

This clone was detected only a few times. The chain couples TRBV19 to TRBJ2-7; D might be TRBD1 (5 bases). The length of the CDR3 is 15 residues. Germline V gene data show CDR1 as LNHDA and CDR2 as SQIVND (reference sequence). Trimming took off 7 bases at V and 6 bases at J, with 22 bases between the two ends. The DNA of the CDR3 is TGTGCCAGTACAACCTCGGCGGCAGGGTATCGCGAGCAGTACTTC. Protein product: CASTTSAAGYREQYF.

The gene calls are TRBV5-6 and TRBJ1-1; D is perhaps TRBD1 (5 bases). Trimming cost V 5 bases and J 1 base, with 9 bases left between them. CDR3 length: 13 amino acids. Germline V lookup: CDR1 SGHDT, CDR2 YYEEEE. The CDR3 here is CASRYQGNTEAFF. DNA for the CDR3: TGTGCCAGCAGATACCAGGGGAACACTGAAGCTTTCTTT.

The chain has TRBV6-1 and TRBJ2-3; D may be TRBD2 (5 bases). The CDR3 spans 12 residues. Trimming cost V 10 bases and J 1 base, with 9 bases left between them. Germline V gives CDR1 MNHNS, CDR2 SASEGT. CDR3 nucleotide sequence: TGTGCCACGCGGCGGGGCACAGATACGCAGTATTTT. It translates to CATRRGTDTQYF.

The chain combines TRBV19 with TRBJ1-2; D not certain. Germline CDR1 LNHDA, CDR2 SQIVND (reference sequence). This CDR3 region has 12 residues. The germline V and J ends were trimmed by 10 bases and 2 bases, with 11 bases remaining between them. The CDR3 here is CATSPGNYGYTF. The CDR3 bases are TGTGCCACTTCCCCGGGAAACTATGGCTACACCTTC.

The rearrangement links TRBV19 to TRBJ2-3; 8 positions match TRBD1. The CDR3 spans 16 residues. V was clipped by 5 bases and J by 1 base; unmatched bases: 8. Germline CDR1 is LNHDA and CDR2 is SQIVND (reference sequence). CDR3 in amino acids: CASSPFLTGGTDTQYF. The CDR3 DNA reads as TGTGCCAGTAGTCCTTTCCTGACAGGGGGCACAGATACGCAGTATTTT.

The chain employs TRBV6-5 and TRBJ1-5; 9 bases match TRBD1. From germline, CDR1 is MNHEY and CDR2 SVGAGI. The CDR3 has 16 amino acids. V lost 4 bases, J lost 7 bases, and 11 bases stayed unmatched. CDR3 sequence: CASSSSQQGAWQPQHF. CDR3 DNA: TGTGCCAGCAGTTCCAGCCAACAGGGGGCATGGCAGCCCCAGCATTTT.

V gene TRBV7-8 combines with J gene TRBJ1-3; 8 nucleotides match TRBD1. The CDR3 extends over 15 amino acids. Losses at the gene ends were 4 bases for V and 4 bases for J; bases not matched to a gene: 6. The germline gives CDR1 SGHVS, CDR2 FQNEAQ. Here the CDR3 reads CASSYAGQGGNTIYF. CDR3 sequence (DNA): TGTGCCAGCAGCTACGCCGGACAGGGCGGAAACACCATATATTTT.

The chain is built from TRBV19 and TRBJ1-1; 10 bases agree with TRBD1. V shed 1 base, J shed 5 bases, and the junction held 4 bases outside the gene matches. CDR1 is LNHDA and CDR2 is SQIVND in the germline V gene (reference sequence). This CDR3 is built from 15 residues. CDR3 DNA: TGTGCCAGTAGTATAGTGGGACAGGGGTCGACTGAAGCTTTCTTT. Its protein is CASSIVGQGSTEAFF. Variable domain in full (rest from reference TRBV19 and TRBJ1-1): DGGITQSPKYLFRKEGQNVTLSCEQNLNHDAMYWYRQDPGQGLRLIYYSQIVNDFQKGDIAEGYSVSREKKESFPLTVTSAQKNPTAFYLCASSIVGQGSTEAFFGQGTRLTVV.

The gene calls are TRBV6-1 and TRBJ2-2; 10 nucleotides agree with TRBD1. Germline V CDR1 and CDR2: MNHNS, SASEGT. The length of the CDR3 is 16 residues. V dropped 3 bases and J dropped 6; count of bases not matched to a gene: 7. CDR3 bases: TGTGCCAGCAGTGATACCGGGACAGGGGAGGCCGGGGAGCTGTTTTTT. This codes for CASSDTGTGEAGELFF.

About this clone: Other DNA sequences of this sample code for an identical CDR3. The J gene is TRBJ2-3, the V gene TRBV5-1; TRBD1 agrees at 8 bases. V shed 0 bases, J shed 1 base, and the junction held 1 base outside the gene matches. Per germline, CDR1 SGHRS and CDR2 YFSETQ. The CDR3 length is 15 residues. In DNA, the CDR3 is TGCGCCAGCAGCTTGGCAGGGGGCGGCACAGATACGCAGTATTTT. Translation gives CASSLAGGGTDTQYF.

The chain combines TRBV27 with TRBJ2-1; 13 positions match TRBD2. V gave up 2 bases and J gave up 6 bases; unmatched junction bases: 4. There are 16 residues in the CDR3. Looked up from germline, CDR1 is MNHEY and CDR2 is SMNVEV (reference sequence). The chain's CDR3 is CASSLRTSGGVNEQFF. The DNA for the CDR3 is TGTGCCAGCAGTTTAAGGACTAGCGGGGGAGTCAATGAGCAGTTCTTC.

The chain links TRBV5-1 to TRBJ1-1; tentative D call: TRBD1 (5 bases). Trimming left V 1 base short and J 4 bases short, with 11 bases between. This CDR3 region has 14 residues. The germline V gene encodes CDR1 SGHRS and CDR2 YFSETQ. This CDR3 reads CASSLSPGPTEAFF. In DNA form, the CDR3 reads TGCGCCAGCAGCTTGTCTCCAGGGCCCACTGAAGCTTTCTTT.

The chain has TRBV9 and TRBJ1-4; 9 bases agree with TRBD1. The germline gives CDR1 SGDLS, CDR2 YYNGEE. The trim removed 5 bases at V and 6 bases at J, leaving 8 bases unmatched. The CDR3 has 15 amino acids. In nucleotides, the CDR3 is TGTGCCAGCAGAGGCGGACAGGGGCCAGATGAAAAACTGTTTTTT. This codes for CASRGGQGPDEKLFF.